These 19 T cell receptor beta chains originate from one sample sequenced in a study of blood T cell repertoires in COVID-19. Sequencing used immunoSEQ multiplex PCR; TCRdb keeps in-frame clones, though not all of them. Among under 350,000 clones, roughly four fifths were seen once, and the ten largest hold roughly 10%. Sequencing used peripheral blood. The receptor source for this set is a woman in her fifties or sixties who had recovered from COVID-19.

The J gene is TRBJ2-3, the V gene TRBV5-1, with 8 bases lining up with TRBD2. With 4 bases clipped from V and 2 bases from J, the junction kept 15 bases outside the gene matches. Germline V gene sequence: CDR1 SGHRS, CDR2 YFSETQ. The CDR3 length is 18 residues. CDR3 loop: CASSLPGGARGATDTQYF. The DNA for the CDR3 is TGCGCCAGCAGCCTCCCGGGGGGGGCGCGGGGGGCCACAGATACGCAGTATTTT.

The chain links TRBV5-1 to TRBJ2-7; 9 bases are a match to TRBD1. Germline V gives CDR1 SGHRS, CDR2 YFSETQ. The J segment lost 6 bases and the V segment lost 4 bases, leaving 11 bases of the junction unmatched. This CDR3 is 15 amino acids long. CDR3 sequence reads: CASSPTGTGLGEQYF. The CDR3 coding sequence is TGCGCCAGCAGCCCTACCGGGACAGGGTTAGGCGAGCAGTACTTC.

The chain uses TRBV19 and TRBJ2-5; 7 nucleotides match TRBD2. The CDR3 contains 16 residues. The junction had 13 bases not matched to a gene; V was cut back by 4 bases and J by 5 bases. The V gene's germline CDR1 is LNHDA and CDR2 SQIVND (reference sequence). CDR3 sequence reads: CASSRAPAGRGETQYF. The DNA for the CDR3 is TGTGCCAGTAGTAGGGCCCCAGCGGGAAGAGGCGAGACCCAGTACTTC.

The chain uses TRBV4-2 and TRBJ1-2; TRBD1 matches at 7 bases. The CDR3 extends over 16 amino acids. Germline trimming cut 0 bases from V and 5 bases from J; bases unmatched to any gene: 9. CDR1 and CDR2 (germline): LGHNA, YNFKEQ. DNA for the CDR3: TGTGCCAGCAGCCAAGATAACAGGGGAAGAGAGTATGGCTACACCTTC. It codes for CASSQDNRGREYGYTF.

The chain joins TRBV2 to TRBJ2-2, with TRBD2 as a possible D gene (5 bases). Germline assignment: CDR1 SNHLY and CDR2 FYNNEI. Trimming removed 0 bases at V and 8 bases at J, with 10 bases between. CDR3 length equals 14 residues. Here the CDR3 DNA reads TGTGCCAGCAGTGAAGCTGGGGAGCTAGGGGAGCTGTTTTTT. Amino acids: CASSEAGELGELFF.

The CDR3 DNA reads as TGTGCCAGCAGCCGTGCTCTCGAGGATTTAGAGACCCAGTACTTC. Its translation: CASSRALEDLETQYF. V is TRBV3-1 (or the pseudogene TRBV3-2) and J is TRBJ2-5; no reliable D call. The length of the CDR3 is 15 residues. Germline V gene data show CDR1 as LGHDT and CDR2 as YNNKEL (reference sequence). Trimming cost V 4 bases and J 4 bases, with 16 bases left between them.

V is TRBV18 and J is TRBJ1-3, with D perhaps matching TRBD1 (5 bases). The CDR3 has 14 residues. Between the trimmed V and J ends, which lost 4 bases and 0 bases, there was a span of 7 bases. Per the germline V gene, CDR1 is KGHSH and CDR2 is LQKENI. This CDR3 reads CASSQGHSGNTIYF. CDR3 bases: TGTGCCAGCTCACAGGGGCACTCTGGAAACACCATATATTTT.

This chain connects TRBV18 to TRBJ2-1, with D perhaps TRBD2 (5 bases). The CDR3 has 14 residues. The germline CDR1 and CDR2 sequences are KGHSH and LQKENI. Trimming removed 4 bases at V and 8 bases at J, with 15 bases between. The CDR3 loop is CASSLNSGSDEQFF. The CDR3 DNA reads TGTGCCAGCTCACTGAACTCGGGGAGCGATGAGCAGTTCTTC.

V usage is TRBV5-6 and J usage is TRBJ1-3; D is ambiguous. Germline values: CDR1 SGHDT, CDR2 YYEEEE. The V and J ends lost 4 bases and 0 bases respectively, with 11 bases between them. This CDR3 has 15 amino acids. CDR3 nucleotide sequence: TGTGCCAGCAGCGGTACAGACGTCTCTGGAAACACCATATATTTT. It yields the protein CASSGTDVSGNTIYF.

This clone was seen a few times. In the same sample, other DNA sequences code for this CDR3. The chain carries TRBV19 and TRBJ2-6, with D possibly matching TRBD2 (5 bases). Trimming cost V 6 bases and J 1 base, with 7 bases left between them. The CDR3 extends over 14 amino acids. Germline V CDR1 and CDR2: LNHDA, SQIVND (reference sequence). CDR3 DNA: TGTGCCAGTAGCCCGGGGTCTGGGGCCAACGTCCTGACTTTC. It translates to CASSPGSGANVLTF.

This chain connects TRBV5-4 to TRBJ2-1, with 9 bases lining up with TRBD2. The V segment lost 4 bases and the J segment 1 base; nucleotides outside the gene matches: 3. The CDR3 is 15 amino acids. Germline CDR1 and CDR2: SGHNT and YYREEE (reference sequence). Here the CDR3 reads CASSRRGGSYNEQFF. CDR3 DNA sequence: TGTGCCAGCAGCAGGCGGGGGGGATCCTACAATGAGCAGTTCTTC. Full variable domain (outside the CDR3, taken from reference TRBV5-4 and TRBJ2-1): ETGVTQSPTHLIKTRGQQVTLRCSSQSGHNTVSWYQQALGQGPQFIFQYYREEENGRGNFPPRFSGLQFPNYSSELNVNALELDDSALYLCASSRRGGSYNEQFFGPGTRLTVL.

The chain couples TRBV15 to TRBJ2-1; 7 positions agree with TRBD1. From germline, CDR1 is LNHNV and CDR2 YYDKDF (reference sequence). The CDR3 is made up of 12 amino acids. V lost 8 bases, J lost 6 bases, and 4 bases stayed unmatched. The CDR3 region is CATGGQFNEQFF. In DNA, the CDR3 is TGTGCCACCGGGGGACAGTTCAATGAGCAGTTCTTC. The entire variable domain, with the rest obtained from reference TRBV15 and TRBJ2-1, is as follows: DAMVIQNPRYQVTQFGKPVTLSCSQTLNHNVMYWYQQKSSQAPKLLFHYYDKDFNNEADTPDNFQSRRPNTSFCFLDIRSPGLGDTAMYLCATGGQFNEQFFGPGTRLTVL.

The chain recombines TRBV19 with TRBJ1-6; D not resolved. Germline CDR1 and CDR2: LNHDA and SQIVND (reference sequence). V was pared by 4 bases and J by 9 bases, with 10 bases between. This CDR3 spans 13 amino acids. The CDR3 nucleotides read TGTGCCAGTAGTAGGCAGTGGAGTTCACCCCTCCACTTT. It yields the protein CASSRQWSSPLHF. Full variable domain (outside the CDR3, taken from reference TRBV19 and TRBJ1-6): DGGITQSPKYLFRKEGQNVTLSCEQNLNHDAMYWYRQDPGQGLRLIYYSQIVNDFQKGDIAEGYSVSREKKESFPLTVTSAQKNPTAFYLCASSRQWSSPLHFGNGTRLTVT.

CDR3 sequence reads: CASSPQGHTEAFF. CDR3 bases: TGTGCCAGCAGCCCACAGGGCCACACTGAAGCTTTCTTT. The J gene is TRBJ1-1, the V gene TRBV7-8, with D possibly matching TRBD1 (6 bases). Trimming pared 5 bases from V and 3 bases from J, leaving 10 bases between. The V gene's germline CDR1 is SGHVS and CDR2 FQNEAQ. The CDR3 loop spans 13 amino acids.

This clone showed up just once. The rearrangement links TRBV19 to TRBJ1-3; no reliable D call. Trimming took 5 bases from V and 0 from J, leaving 8 bases between them. Germline-derived CDR1 and CDR2 are LNHDA and SQIVND (reference sequence). The CDR3 is 14 residues long. The CDR3 DNA is TGTGCCAGTAGTGAGGAAAGCTCTGGAAACACCATATATTTT. Encoded protein: CASSEESSGNTIYF. Full variable domain (missing parts from reference TRBV19 and TRBJ1-3): DGGITQSPKYLFRKEGQNVTLSCEQNLNHDAMYWYRQDPGQGLRLIYYSQIVNDFQKGDIAEGYSVSREKKESFPLTVTSAQKNPTAFYLCASSEESSGNTIYFGEGSWLTVV.

This chain joins TRBV6-5 and TRBJ2-2; 7 bases agree with TRBD1. The V and J ends lost 6 bases and 3 bases, in that order; junction bases with no gene match: 7. The CDR3 is made up of 15 amino acids. Germline lookup yields CDR1 MNHEY and CDR2 SVGAGI. The CDR3 coding sequence is TGTGCCAGCAGACGACAGGGCAGGGACACCGGGGAGCTGTTTTTT. Protein sequence: CASRRQGRDTGELFF.

The chain carries TRBV30 and TRBJ2-1; D uncertain. Trimming stripped 2 bases from V and 0 bases from J, with 11 bases between. CDR3 length: 15 residues. Germline V gives CDR1 GTSNPN, CDR2 SVGIG (reference sequence). CDR3 in amino acids: CAWSSRGSSYNEQFF. The CDR3 nucleotides are TGTGCCTGGAGTTCGAGAGGAAGCTCCTACAATGAGCAGTTCTTC.

This clone was seen at least ten times. The chain has TRBV27 and TRBJ1-6; TRBD1 agrees at 7 bases. The CDR3 runs 13 residues. Germline CDR1 is MNHEY and CDR2 is SMNVEV (reference sequence). The V gene end was trimmed by 10 bases and the J gene end by 8 bases; junction bases not matched to a gene: 8. As DNA, the CDR3 is TGTGCCACCGGGGACAGAGAGTATTCACCCCTCCACTTT. This translates into CATGDREYSPLHF.

The chain has TRBV4-3 and TRBJ2-6; tentatively, D is TRBD1 (5 bases). Trimming removed 3 bases at V and 10 bases at J, with 10 bases between. Germline CDR1 and CDR2: LGHNA and YSLEER. The CDR3 runs to 13 residues. The CDR3 DNA reads as TGCGCCAGCAGCCAGGAAACAGGAAACGTCCTGACTTTC. This translates into CASSQETGNVLTF.